This T cell receptor beta chain was captured in a study of regulatory T cells in long-lasting Graves disease. Noted time point: newly diagnosed GD, antithyroid drugs for less than 3 months. Extracted PBMC RNA gave rise to the TCR library. As collected, the peripheral blood samples measured approximately 10 milliliters each and went into EDTA tubes. Overall study findings and caveats: No thyroid tissue was studied; the work used peripheral blood only. Under persistent disease, TRBV28, TRBJ1-2 and TRBJ2-5 were used preferentially.

The V gene end was trimmed by 2 bases and the J gene end by 4 bases; junction bases not matched to a gene: 8. The CDR3 is made up of 15 amino acids. Germline values: CDR1 GTSNPN, CDR2 SVGIG (reference sequence). According to the study, TCR beta libraries were built with iRepertoire HTBI primers and CDR3-region Arm-PCR. TCRdb passed the multiplex PCR reads through MiXCR, listing each CDR3 protein once. This repertoire shows approximately 470,000 distinct CDR3 sequences, about 17% found once; its top ten account for about 12%. This clonotype showed up many times. Its specificity is unknown. These same data were also listed under a study on T cells in Graves' hyperthyroidism and ophthalmopathy. As reported in that work: A median roughly 6.6 months before onset, the model predicted ophthalmopathy.

This rearrangement joins TRBV30 to TRBJ2-1, with 7 bases fitting TRBD2. The TCR originated in a man aged 35 to 55 with Graves disease. Sequencing was performed on peripheral blood mononuclear cells (PBMCs), taken at new diagnosis, from a patient treated with antithyroid drugs. In nucleotides, the CDR3 is TGTGCCTGGAGTCCCGGGGGAGGGAATTACAATGAGCAGTTCTTC. It is translated as CAWSPGGGNYNEQFF.